The clone carrying this T cell receptor (beta chain) was seen repeatedly, ten times or more. The authors amplified TCR beta CDR3 regions, and they did so from RNA transcripts for repertoire sequencing. First-round RT-PCR employed HTBI primers, with a second-round multiplex PCR after it. A single record per CDR3 protein comes from TCRdb applying MiXCR to the multiplex PCR reads. The data hold 350,000 to 450,000 distinct CDR3 sequences, with around 20% observed a single time. These data originate in a study of Graves' ophthalmopathy and Graves' hyperthyroidism. Trimming removed 6 bases from V and 2 bases from J; junction bases left unmatched: 15. CDR1 and CDR2 from the germline V gene are DFQATT and SNEGSKA (reference sequence). There are 16 residues in the CDR3.

Sequenced input: peripheral blood. The chain combines TRBV20-1 with TRBJ1-1; 7 nucleotides align to TRBD1. This clonotype originated in a woman between 18 and 29 years old with stable Graves' hyperthyroidism. CDR3 DNA sequence: TGCAGTGCCAAAACACGCTTGGGACAGACCAACACTGAAGCTTTCTTT. Its protein product is CSAKTRLGQTNTEAFF.